One sample yielded the 11 T cell receptor beta chains listed below, sequenced in a study of blood T cell repertoires in COVID-19. Sequencing used immunoSEQ multiplex PCR; TCRdb keeps in-frame clones, though not all of them. The sample shows some 320,000 clones, roughly nine tenths of them seen only once. Sample: PBMCs or T cells enriched from blood (not recorded which). These receptors were taken from a woman in her thirties who had been exposed to COVID-19.

In its sample, this clone was seen once. V is TRBV7-2 and J is TRBJ1-2; 8 bases line up with TRBD1. This CDR3 is 15 amino acids long. Germline V gene lookup returns CDR1 SGHTA and CDR2 FQGNSA. V lost 5 bases to trimming and J lost 2 bases; unmatched junction nucleotides: 7. The DNA of the CDR3 is TGTGCCAGCAGCAAGCGGACAGGGAGGAACTATGGCTACACCTTC. This encodes CASSKRTGRNYGYTF. The full variable domain, with the rest looked up from reference TRBV7-2 and TRBJ1-2, is GAGVSQSPSNKVTEKGKDVELRCDPISGHTALYWYRQSLGQGLEFLIYFQGNSAPDKSGLPSDRFSAERTGGSVSTLTIQRTQQEDSAVYLCASSKRTGRNYGYTFGSGTRLTVV.

The chain couples TRBV5-3 to TRBJ1-2; 10 positions match TRBD1. TRBV5-3 qualifies as an ORF whose function is uncertain. V lost 3 bases, J lost 4 bases, and 18 bases stayed unmatched. The CDR3 sequence is 19 residues long. The CDR3 sequence: CARSSHLPCRDRGGYGYTF. In nucleotides, the CDR3 is TGTGCCAGAAGCTCGCATCTCCCCTGCCGGGACAGGGGAGGCTATGGCTACACCTTC.

The chain combines TRBV6-1 with TRBJ1-5, with TRBD1 identical over 7 bases. The ends lost 0 bases at V and 1 base at J; junction bases unmatched: 3. Germline lookup yields CDR1 MNHNS and CDR2 SASEGT. The CDR3 is made up of 16 amino acids. The CDR3 is CASSEAFRGSNQPQHF. The CDR3 coding sequence is TGTGCCAGCAGTGAAGCTTTCAGGGGGAGCAATCAGCCCCAGCATTTT.

The chain links TRBV11-2 to TRBJ2-7; 9 positions match TRBD2. V shed 9 bases and J 1 base; nucleotides not matched to a gene: 4. Germline CDR1 reads SGHAT; CDR2 reads FQNNGV. This CDR3 spans 13 amino acids. The CDR3 region is CASERGVSYEQYF. CDR3 DNA: TGTGCCAGTGAGCGGGGGGTATCCTACGAGCAGTACTTC.

The rearrangement joins TRBV5-4 to TRBJ2-7; tentative D call: TRBD1 (6 bases). Germline V gives CDR1 SGHNT, CDR2 YYREEE (reference sequence). V lost 4 bases and J lost 1, with 12 bases in between. The CDR3 has 14 residues. The chain's CDR3 is CASSPSDSSYEQYF. The DNA for the CDR3 is TGTGCCAGCAGCCCTTCGGACAGTTCCTACGAGCAGTACTTC.

V and J are TRBV19 and TRBJ1-3; D is perhaps TRBD1 (5 bases). Germline loops: CDR1 LNHDA, CDR2 SQIVND (reference sequence). CDR3 size: 15 residues. V was pared by 4 bases and J by 0 bases, with 10 bases between. The CDR3 reads CASSRGDFSGNTIYF. DNA of the CDR3: TGTGCCAGTAGTAGAGGGGACTTCTCTGGAAACACCATATATTTT.

The genes are TRBV27 and TRBJ1-1, with 7 positions matching TRBD1. In germline, CDR1 is MNHEY, CDR2 SMNVEV (reference sequence). The CDR3 covers 15 residues. The junction had 3 bases not matched to a gene; V was cut back by 2 bases and J by 0 bases. CDR3 region: CASSLLGQLNTEAFF. CDR3 DNA sequence: TGTGCCAGCAGTTTACTGGGACAGCTGAACACTGAAGCTTTCTTT.

V is TRBV4-3 and J is TRBJ1-1; D is ambiguous. Germline V lookup: CDR1 LGHNA, CDR2 YSLEER. The ends were cut back, 0 bases at V and 3 bases at J, with 14 bases in the middle. CDR3 length: 16 amino acids. The CDR3, as DNA: TGCGCCAGCAGCCAAGATTTTAGGAGGATGGACACTGAAGCTTTCTTT. Its protein is CASSQDFRRMDTEAFF.

The V call is TRBV19, the J call TRBJ2-7; 7 bases align to TRBD2. Germline V gene sequence: CDR1 LNHDA, CDR2 SQIVND (reference sequence). Trimming at V came to 5 bases and at J to 5 bases, leaving 12 bases not matched to a gene. This CDR3 region has 15 residues. In DNA, the CDR3 is TGTGCCAGTAGTCCTACTGGGACTAACGCCGACGAGCAGTACTTC. Protein sequence: CASSPTGTNADEQYF.

The chain recombines TRBV6-5 with TRBJ2-7; maybe TRBD1 (5 bases). Germline V gene data show CDR1 as MNHEY and CDR2 as SVGAGI. Trimming left V 4 bases short and J 9 bases short, with 13 bases between. The CDR3 totals 12 residues. CDR3 sequence: CASSSGFKGQYF. DNA of the CDR3: TGTGCCAGCAGTTCAGGGTTTAAGGGGCAGTACTTC.

The rearrangement joins TRBV7-9 to TRBJ2-3, with 14 bases that match TRBD2. The V gene end was trimmed by 6 bases and the J gene end by 2 bases; junction bases not matched to a gene: 7. The germline V gene has CDR1 SEHNR and CDR2 FQNEAQ (reference sequence). This CDR3 region has 17 residues. The CDR3 reads CASSHGTSGGYTDTQYF. As DNA, the CDR3 is TGTGCCAGCAGTCACGGGACTAGCGGGGGATACACAGATACGCAGTATTTT.